This passage covers 32 T cell receptor beta chains from one sample sequenced in a study of T-cell memory formation after mild COVID-19. TCRdb re-called the 5' RACE reads through MiXCR, storing one row per CDR3 protein. The sample includes about 260,000 distinct CDR3 sequences, over 7% of them seen just once. Sample: PBMCs or a T cell subset sorted from them (not recorded which). Receptors originate from a man younger than 35 who had mild COVID-19 (a few samples of this study predate the infection). Cell type and time point are not known.

This clonotype was counted at least ten times. This chain uses TRBV5-1 with TRBJ2-3; D gene uncertain. Germline V lookup: CDR1 SGHRS, CDR2 YFSETQ. The CDR3 runs to 14 residues. Between the trimmed V and J ends, which lost 0 bases and 2 bases, there was a span of 7 bases. The CDR3 nucleotides are TGCGCCAGCAGCTTGGACTTCTTCACAGATACGCAGTATTTT. It codes for CASSLDFFTDTQYF.

This chain links TRBV5-1 with TRBJ2-4; TRBD2 agrees at 12 bases. Germline CDR1 reads SGHRS; CDR2 reads YFSETQ. V lost 4 bases to trimming and J lost 8 bases; unmatched junction nucleotides: 16. The CDR3 has 18 residues. This CDR3 reads CASSHGATSGSHLDIQYF. The CDR3 nucleotides are TGCGCCAGCAGCCACGGCGCGACTAGCGGGAGCCACCTCGACATTCAGTACTTC.

This chain uses TRBV20-1 with TRBJ1-2; D gene unclear. V gave up 2 bases and J gave up 0 bases, with 13 bases separating them. Germline values: CDR1 DFQATT, CDR2 SNEGSKA (reference sequence). The CDR3 spans 15 residues. The CDR3 reads CSARHPSSANYGYTF. The DNA of the CDR3 is TGCAGTGCTAGACACCCCAGCTCAGCTAACTATGGCTACACCTTC.

Only a few counts were recorded for this clonotype. In DNA, the CDR3 is TGTGCCAGCAGTCCCAGGGGGCCCAACGAGCAGTACGTC. It specifies CASSPRGPNEQYV. The V gene is TRBV2, the J gene TRBJ2-7; 8 bases match TRBD1. The V gene end was trimmed by 5 bases and the J gene end by 5 bases; junction bases not matched to a gene: 5. The CDR3 runs to 13 residues. CDR1 and CDR2 (germline): SNHLY, FYNNEI.

This clonotype was observed a handful of times. This sequence joins TRBV28 and TRBJ2-6; D call uncertain. The CDR3 covers 15 residues. V lost 2 bases, J lost 0 bases, and 5 bases lay in between. Germline values: CDR1 MDHEN, CDR2 SYDVKM. This CDR3 reads CASSLPASGANVLTF. DNA for the CDR3: TGTGCCAGCAGTTTACCAGCCTCTGGGGCCAACGTCCTGACTTTC.

In its sample, this clonotype was seen a few times. The CDR3 here is CASSRREGADEQYV. The CDR3 nucleotides read TGTGCCAGCAGCCGCCGGGAGGGAGCGGACGAGCAGTACGTC. This chain links TRBV7-2 with TRBJ2-7, with 8 bases that match TRBD2. Germline V gene sequence: CDR1 SGHTA, CDR2 FQGNSA. Trimming at V came to 5 bases and at J to 5 bases, leaving 8 bases not matched to a gene. The CDR3 has 14 amino acids.

Only a few counts were recorded for this clonotype. J is TRBJ1-1 and V is TRBV9, with D hard to call. Germline CDR1 reads SGDLS; CDR2 reads YYNGEE. The CDR3 spans 13 residues. The ends were cut back, 0 bases at V and 3 bases at J, with 6 bases in the middle. The CDR3 region has the DNA TGTGCCAGCAGCGTAGCTAGAGACACTGAAGCTTTCTTT. It yields the protein CASSVARDTEAFF.

This clonotype was detected only a few times. V is TRBV6-2 or TRBV6-3 and J is TRBJ2-7, with a possible D match to TRBD1 (5 bases). The CDR3 is 13 amino acids. Germline V lookup: CDR1 MNHEY, CDR2 SVGEGT. Trimming left V 6 bases short and J 2 bases short, with 11 bases between. In nucleotides, the CDR3 is TGTGCCAGCAGACGTGACAGTACCTACGAGCAGTACTTC. Its translation is CASRRDSTYEQYF.

This clonotype was seen more than once but under ten times. The chain recombines TRBV5-6 with TRBJ2-1; D is undetermined. Germline values: CDR1 SGHDT, CDR2 YYEEEE. Trimming removed 2 bases from V and 0 bases from J, with 9 bases in between. The CDR3 runs 15 residues. In nucleotides, the CDR3 is TGTGCCAGCAGCTTAGGGCCGATCTCCTACAATGAGCAGTTCTTC. This sequence encodes CASSLGPISYNEQFF.

This clonotype was recorded many times. This chain links TRBV20-1 with TRBJ1-6; 7 bases line up with TRBD1. The V and J ends lost 0 bases and 7 bases, in that order; junction bases with no gene match: 9. This CDR3 has 16 residues. Germline V CDR1 and CDR2: DFQATT, SNEGSKA (reference sequence). The CDR3 spells CSARDGRQGSNSPLHF. DNA of the CDR3: TGCAGTGCTAGAGACGGAAGACAGGGATCAAATTCACCCCTCCACTTT.

V is TRBV7-6 and J is TRBJ1-1; 7 nucleotides line up with TRBD1. The CDR3 extends over 16 amino acids. CDR1 is SGHVS and CDR2 is FNYEAQ in the germline V gene. V was pared by 4 bases and J by 0 bases, with 8 bases of the junction left unmatched. CDR3 sequence (DNA): TGTGCCAGCAGCTCACCGCGGGACAGTTTGAACACTGAAGCTTTCTTT. Residues: CASSSPRDSLNTEAFF.

The rearrangement uses TRBV7-3 and TRBJ2-3; 9 nucleotides align to TRBD2. The ends lost 2 bases at V and 2 bases at J; junction bases unmatched: 8. This CDR3 region has 17 residues. Germline CDR1 reads SGHTA; CDR2 reads FQGTGA. CDR3 sequence reads: CASSLGLAGLNTDTQYF. The CDR3 nucleotides read TGTGCCAGCAGCTTAGGCCTAGCGGGGCTAAACACAGATACGCAGTATTTT.

The gene calls are TRBV12-3 or TRBV12-4 and TRBJ2-7; the match to TRBD2 covers 10 bases. The J segment lost 2 bases and the V segment lost 2 bases, leaving 3 bases of the junction unmatched. The CDR3 has 15 amino acids. Here the CDR3 DNA reads TGTGCCAGCAGTTTATCGAGCGGGGGGGCCTACGAGCAGTACGTC. It yields the protein CASSLSSGGAYEQYV.

The chain combines TRBV28 with TRBJ2-5; a possible D gene is TRBD1 (6 bases). Germline CDR1 MDHEN, CDR2 SYDVKM. The CDR3 is 15 residues long. Trimming shortened V by 5 bases and J by 3 bases, and 16 bases separated the two germline ends. CDR3 region: CASSKTGPEKETQYF. The CDR3 nucleotides are TGTGCCAGCAGTAAGACAGGCCCGGAAAAAGAGACCCAGTACTTC.

The chain links TRBV2 to TRBJ2-1; weak D call: TRBD1 (6 bases). CDR1 and CDR2 (germline): SNHLY, FYNNEI. The length of the CDR3 is 13 residues. Trimming removed 4 bases at V and 7 bases at J, with 11 bases between. CDR3 bases: TGTGCCAGCAGTGTGACAGGCCGGAATGAGCAGTTCTTC. Encoded protein: CASSVTGRNEQFF.

The chain carries TRBV11-2 and TRBJ2-5; 11 nucleotides align to TRBD2. The CDR3 contains 16 residues. Germline trimming cut 4 bases from V and 3 bases from J; bases unmatched to any gene: 7. Per germline, CDR1 SGHAT and CDR2 FQNNGV. The CDR3 region has the DNA TGTGCCAGCAGCTCAAGAGGGACTAGCGGTGAAGAGACCCAGTACTTC. It is translated as CASSSRGTSGEETQYF.

This clonotype was observed at least ten times. The chain uses TRBV5-1 and TRBJ2-2, with unresolved D. The CDR3 is 15 residues long. Trimming took 0 bases from V and 4 from J, leaving 10 bases between them. Looked up from germline, CDR1 is SGHRS and CDR2 is YFSETQ. CDR3 region: CASSLGPSSTGELFF. The CDR3 DNA is TGCGCCAGCAGCTTGGGTCCTTCCTCCACCGGGGAGCTGTTTTTT.

This clonotype was recorded a few times. The gene calls are TRBV4-3 and TRBJ1-2; TRBD1 aligns across 8 bases. Germline trimming cut 4 bases from V and 5 bases from J; bases unmatched to any gene: 6. This CDR3 is built from 14 residues. Looked up from germline, CDR1 is LGHNA and CDR2 is YSLEER. The CDR3 DNA is TGCGCCAGCAGCCTGGGACAGGCGGGGTATGGCTACACCTTC. Residues: CASSLGQAGYGYTF.

This chain links TRBV6-4 with TRBJ2-4; 14 nucleotides align to TRBD2. This CDR3 region has 15 residues. Germline V gene sequence: CDR1 MRHNA, CDR2 SNTAGT. The trim removed 0 bases at V and 9 bases at J, leaving 1 base unmatched. The CDR3 DNA reads TGTGCCAGCAGTGACTCGACTAGCGGGGGGGCCATTCAGTACTTC. Its protein is CASSDSTSGGAIQYF.

V and J are TRBV6-5 and TRBJ2-3; a possible D gene is TRBD1 (5 bases). Trimming pared 0 bases from V and 5 bases from J, leaving 12 bases between. CDR1 and CDR2 (germline): MNHEY, SVGAGI. The CDR3 length is 15 residues. Here the CDR3 DNA reads TGTGCCAGCAGTTACTCCCGGCCAGGGCAAGATACGCAGTATTTT. It is translated as CASSYSRPGQDTQYF.

Comment on this clonotype: The junction shows a germline mismatch at one end, possibly a read error. V and J are TRBV27 and TRBJ2-7; no firm D call. CDR1 and CDR2 (germline): MNHEY, SMNVEV (reference sequence). The CDR3 spans 14 residues. CDR3 bases: TGTGCTAGCAGTTTATCTCACAGTGTCTACGAGCAGTACTTC. This gives the protein CASSLSHSVYEQYF.

The chain joins TRBV7-9 to TRBJ2-4; no definite D call. In germline, CDR1 is SEHNR, CDR2 FQNEAQ (reference sequence). V lost 5 bases, J lost 6 bases, and 11 bases lay in between. This CDR3 contains 13 residues. CDR3: CASSQELANIQYF. The CDR3, as DNA: TGTGCCAGCAGCCAGGAGCTGGCAAACATTCAGTACTTC.

This clonotype was seen ten or more times. The chain has TRBV18 and TRBJ1-1; D not certain. This CDR3 contains 13 residues. Germline V CDR1 and CDR2: KGHSH, LQKENI. The V end lost 8 bases, the J end lost 0 bases, and 10 bases lay between the germline ends. CDR3 nucleotide sequence: TGTGCCAGCAGCCCGGACCTGAACACTGAAGCTTTCTTT. This sequence encodes CASSPDLNTEAFF.

V is TRBV7-8 and J is TRBJ2-7; either TRBD1 or TRBD2 may supply D (5 bases each). The CDR3 contains 16 residues. CDR1 is SGHVS and CDR2 is FQNEAQ in the germline V gene. Trimming took 4 bases from V and 5 from J, leaving 21 bases between them. The CDR3 is CASSYNTGAMGDEQYF. The CDR3 nucleotides are TGTGCCAGCAGCTATAATACCGGGGCTATGGGGGACGAGCAGTACTTC.

This clonotype has only a few counts. The V gene is TRBV19, the J gene TRBJ2-3; a possible D gene is TRBD2 (6 bases). This CDR3 is 19 amino acids long. Germline V gene data show CDR1 as LNHDA and CDR2 as SQIVND (reference sequence). V shed 7 bases and J shed 0 bases, with 26 bases lying between them. CDR3 nucleotides: TGTGCCAGTACCTCACAAACCGGGACTCCACCTTCTAGCACAGATACGCAGTATTTT. As protein: CASTSQTGTPPSSTDTQYF. Full variable domain (remainder filled in from reference TRBV19 and TRBJ2-3): DGGITQSPKYLFRKEGQNVTLSCEQNLNHDAMYWYRQDPGQGLRLIYYSQIVNDFQKGDIAEGYSVSREKKESFPLTVTSAQKNPTAFYLCASTSQTGTPPSSTDTQYFGPGTRLTVL.

This clonotype was counted many times. The J gene is TRBJ1-5, the V gene TRBV18; D is unresolved. CDR1 KGHSH and CDR2 LQKENI come from the germline V gene. V lost 3 bases and J 5 bases, leaving 14 bases between the germline ends. The length of the CDR3 is 15 residues. This CDR3 reads CASSPSLDNHQPQHF. The DNA for the CDR3 is TGTGCCAGCTCACCGAGCCTAGACAACCATCAGCCCCAGCATTTT.

The sample holds a few counts of this clonotype. The chain couples TRBV16 to TRBJ2-4; TRBD1 matches 7 bases. The V and J ends lost 0 bases and 0 bases, in that order; junction bases with no gene match: 5. This CDR3 has 17 residues. Germline loops: CDR1 KGHSY, CDR2 FQNENV. The CDR3 here is CASSQSHRGLAKNIQYF. In DNA, the CDR3 is TGTGCCAGCAGCCAATCTCACAGGGGTCTAGCCAAAAACATTCAGTACTTC.

This rearrangement joins TRBV7-9 to TRBJ1-1; D is perhaps TRBD1 (5 bases). Germline CDR1 and CDR2: SEHNR and FQNEAQ (reference sequence). The CDR3 sequence is 14 residues long. Trimming took off 10 bases at V and 1 base at J, with 16 bases between the two ends. The CDR3 DNA sequence: TGTGCCACCAACCTGGGGGTATGGAACACTGAAGCTTTCTTT. Its translation: CATNLGVWNTEAFF.

The V call is TRBV6-1, the J call TRBJ2-1; tentative D call: TRBD1 (6 bases). CDR1 is MNHNS and CDR2 is SASEGT in the germline V gene. Trimming shortened V by 3 bases and J by 3 bases, and 9 bases separated the two germline ends. This CDR3 spans 14 amino acids. CDR3 protein: CASSETGIYNEQFF. The DNA for the CDR3 is TGTGCCAGCAGTGAGACAGGTATCTACAATGAGCAGTTCTTC.

This clonotype was counted ten times or more. The rearrangement links TRBV5-1 to TRBJ2-3; TRBD2 matches 9 bases. V was pared by 4 bases and J by 1 base, with 7 bases of the junction left unmatched. There are 16 residues in the CDR3. CDR1 is SGHRS, CDR2 YFSETQ, per germline. Here the CDR3 reads CASSHLAGEGTDTQYF. The DNA for the CDR3 is TGCGCCAGCAGCCACTTAGCGGGGGAGGGCACAGATACGCAGTATTTT.

The chain uses TRBV28 and TRBJ2-7; 10 nucleotides agree with TRBD1. V gave up 10 bases and J gave up 4 bases; unmatched junction bases: 4. Per germline, CDR1 MDHEN and CDR2 SYDVKM. This CDR3 has 12 residues. CDR3 in DNA: TGTGCCACCCGGGACAGGGGATACGAGCAGTACGTC. It specifies CATRDRGYEQYV.

This clonotype was seen only a few times. The chain carries TRBV9 and TRBJ2-7, with D perhaps TRBD1 (6 bases). The CDR3 consists of 17 residues. V was shortened by 2 bases and J by 2 bases, with 20 bases between the two germline ends. Germline V CDR1 and CDR2: SGDLS, YYNGEE. The CDR3 sequence: CASSVSPGQGRPYEQYF. The CDR3 DNA sequence: TGTGCCAGCAGCGTCAGTCCCGGGCAGGGGCGACCCTACGAGCAGTACTTC.